Listed below are T cell receptor beta chains from one sample, sequenced in a study of identical twins. From the 5' RACE reads, TCRdb called clonotypes with MiXCR, one entry per CDR3 protein. The data show some 240,000 distinct CDR3 sequences, with 10% to 13% seen just once and more than 8% held by the top ten. The sample taken for sequencing was memory T cells sorted from blood. These receptor sequences come from a man aged 45 to 65 in good health. Each CDR3 is given with its conserved first and last residue. Each record gives: V gene, CDR3 length, D gene, J gene, clone size, CDR3 DNA, CDR3 protein. A D gene is named only where the DNA matches it firmly. Rows may omit the clone size; those that give it use once, few, many or a size class.

V gene: TRBV7-2; CDR3 length: 15; D gene: .; J gene: TRBJ2-1; clone size: many; CDR3 DNA: TGTGCCAGCAGACGACAGAGCTCTTCCTACAATGAGCAGTTCTTC; CDR3 protein: CASRRQSSSYNEQFF
V gene: TRBV6-2/TRBV6-3; CDR3 length: 14; D gene: TRBD2; J gene: TRBJ2-7; clone size: many; CDR3 DNA: TGTGCCAGCAGGACTAGCGGGATATCTTACGAGCAGTACTTC; CDR3 protein: CASRTSGISYEQYF
V gene: TRBV5-1; CDR3 length: 13; D gene: .; J gene: TRBJ2-7; clone size: many; CDR3 DNA: TGCGCCAGCAGCCCGACCAGCTCCTACGAGCAGTACTTC; CDR3 protein: CASSPTSSYEQYF
V gene: TRBV29-1; CDR3 length: 16; D gene: TRBD1; J gene: TRBJ1-1; clone size: .; CDR3 DNA: TGCAGCGTTGAAGACCCATCCGGGACAGGGACCCTTAAGCTTTTCTTT; CDR3 protein: CSVEDPSGTGTLKLFF
V gene: TRBV5-5; CDR3 length: 17; D gene: TRBD2; J gene: TRBJ2-7; clone size: .; CDR3 DNA: TGTGCCAGCAGCTTGATCCCCTCGAGGGAGGGTACGTACGAGCAGTACTTC; CDR3 protein: CASSLIPSREGTYEQYF
V gene: TRBV6-2/TRBV6-3; CDR3 length: 15; D gene: TRBD1; J gene: TRBJ2-3; clone size: many; CDR3 DNA: TGTGCCAGCAGGCCAGGGACAGGGTGGAGAGATACGCAGTATTTT; CDR3 protein: CASRPGTGWRDTQYF
V gene: TRBV7-2; CDR3 length: 15; D gene: .; J gene: TRBJ2-1; clone size: .; CDR3 DNA: TGTGCCAGCAGCACCCAAGGGGGCGGGGGCAATGAGCAGTTCTTC; CDR3 protein: CASSTQGGGGNEQFF
V gene: TRBV11-2; CDR3 length: 15; D gene: TRBD2; J gene: TRBJ2-2; clone size: .; CDR3 DNA: TGTGCCAGCAGCTCGGGGCGGGGGGCAGCGAGGGAGCTGTTTTTT; CDR3 protein: CASSSGRGAARELFF
V gene: TRBV7-8; CDR3 length: 16; D gene: TRBD2; J gene: TRBJ2-4; clone size: few; CDR3 DNA: TGTGCCAGCAGCACTCTTAGCGGGGGGGCGCATAACATTCAGTACTTC; CDR3 protein: CASSTLSGGAHNIQYF
V gene: TRBV9; CDR3 length: 17; D gene: TRBD1; J gene: TRBJ1-3; clone size: many; CDR3 DNA: TGTGCCAGCAGCGTAGCGGGGGGACAGCTCTCTGGAAACACCATATATTTT; CDR3 protein: CASSVAGGQLSGNTIYF
V gene: TRBV9; CDR3 length: 15; D gene: .; J gene: TRBJ2-7; clone size: many; CDR3 DNA: TGTGCCAGCAGCGTAGCTCCCGAGGGAGGCTACGAGCAGTACTTC; CDR3 protein: CASSVAPEGGYEQYF
V gene: TRBV9; CDR3 length: 15; D gene: .; J gene: TRBJ2-3; clone size: many; CDR3 DNA: TGTGCCAGCAGCGTAGGGGTCGGTTCGTCAGATACGCAGTATTTT; CDR3 protein: CASSVGVGSSDTQYF
V gene: TRBV29-1; CDR3 length: 11; D gene: .; J gene: TRBJ2-3; clone size: many; CDR3 DNA: TGCAGCGTTTATTCCGCAGATACGCAGTATTTT; CDR3 protein: CSVYSADTQYF
V gene: TRBV20-1; CDR3 length: 15; D gene: TRBD2; J gene: TRBJ2-1; clone size: many; CDR3 DNA: TGCAGTGCTCACCGCCTCGGGGGGTCTTATAATGAGCAGTTCTTC; CDR3 protein: CSAHRLGGSYNEQFF
V gene: TRBV7-2; CDR3 length: 16; D gene: .; J gene: TRBJ2-5; clone size: few; CDR3 DNA: TGTGCCAGCAGTTCCGAATTAACGGGGGGCCCGGAGACCCAGTACTTC; CDR3 protein: CASSSELTGGPETQYF
V gene: TRBV20-1; CDR3 length: 14; D gene: .; J gene: TRBJ2-3; clone size: few; CDR3 DNA: TGCAGTGCCCAGGCTCGGGGGGCGGCAGGTACGCAGTATTTT; CDR3 protein: CSAQARGAAGTQYF
V gene: TRBV2; CDR3 length: 14; D gene: TRBD2; J gene: TRBJ2-1; clone size: few; CDR3 DNA: TGTGCCAGCAAGGACGGGAGGGCCGGAAGGGAGCAGTTCTTC; CDR3 protein: CASKDGRAGREQFF
V gene: TRBV12-3/TRBV12-4; CDR3 length: 12; D gene: .; J gene: TRBJ1-1; clone size: many; CDR3 DNA: TGTGCCAGCAGTCCCGTCCGGACTGAAGCTTTCTTT; CDR3 protein: CASSPVRTEAFF
V gene: TRBV5-1; CDR3 length: 16; D gene: .; J gene: TRBJ2-2; clone size: .; CDR3 DNA: .; CDR3 protein: CASSYRTANTGELFFF
V gene: TRBV7-2; CDR3 length: 13; D gene: .; J gene: TRBJ2-2; clone size: .; CDR3 DNA: TGTGCCAGCAGTCCGTGGGGCACCGGGGAGCTGTTTTTT; CDR3 protein: CASSPWGTGELFF
V gene: TRBV27; CDR3 length: 14; D gene: .; J gene: TRBJ2-1; clone size: many; CDR3 DNA: TGTGCCAGCAGTTTGGGGGGCCCGTGGAATGAGCAGTTCTTC; CDR3 protein: CASSLGGPWNEQFF
V gene: TRBV20-1; CDR3 length: 11; D gene: .; J gene: TRBJ2-7; clone size: few; CDR3 DNA: TGCAGTGCTAGCGGGGGCTACGAGCAGTACTTC; CDR3 protein: CSASGGYEQYF
V gene: TRBV5-6; CDR3 length: 16; D gene: TRBD1; J gene: TRBJ2-7; clone size: many; CDR3 DNA: TGTGCCAGCAGCGCAAAGCCGGGACAGGGTCCCTACGAGCAGTACTTC; CDR3 protein: CASSAKPGQGPYEQYF
V gene: TRBV2; CDR3 length: 12; D gene: .; J gene: TRBJ2-7; clone size: few; CDR3 DNA: TGTGCCACTAAACCCTGGGGGGTCGAGCAGTACTTC; CDR3 protein: CATKPWGVEQYF
V gene: TRBV14; CDR3 length: 11; D gene: .; J gene: TRBJ2-3; clone size: many; CDR3 DNA: TGTGCCAGCAGCTCGGAGTATACGCAGTATTTT; CDR3 protein: CASSSEYTQYF
V gene: TRBV6-5; CDR3 length: 14; D gene: .; J gene: TRBJ1-6; clone size: .; CDR3 DNA: TGTGCCAGCAGACTCGGACAGAATAATTCACCCCTCCACTTT; CDR3 protein: CASRLGQNNSPLHF
V gene: TRBV4-1; CDR3 length: 16; D gene: .; J gene: TRBJ1-6; clone size: many; CDR3 DNA: TGCGCCAGCAGCCAAGACCCGAGCTCCTATAATTCACCCCTCCACTTT; CDR3 protein: CASSQDPSSYNSPLHF
V gene: TRBV18; CDR3 length: 15; D gene: TRBD1; J gene: TRBJ2-7; clone size: .; CDR3 DNA: TGTGCCAGCTCATCAAGACAGGGGGCCTACTACGAGCAGTACTTC; CDR3 protein: CASSSRQGAYYEQYF
V gene: TRBV6-1; CDR3 length: 12; D gene: .; J gene: TRBJ1-5; clone size: many; CDR3 DNA: TGTGCCACCTCGGAGAGGGCTCAGCCCCAGCATTTT; CDR3 protein: CATSERAQPQHF
V gene: TRBV19; CDR3 length: 15; D gene: .; J gene: TRBJ1-5; clone size: many; CDR3 DNA: TGTGCCAGTAGCCCTCGCAGCCCCGGCAATCAGCCCCAGCATTTT; CDR3 protein: CASSPRSPGNQPQHF
V gene: TRBV7-9; CDR3 length: 15; D gene: TRBD1; J gene: TRBJ1-1; clone size: .; CDR3 DNA: TGTGCCAGCAGCATGACGGGGACAGGCCTCACTGAAGCTTTCTTT; CDR3 protein: CASSMTGTGLTEAFF
V gene: TRBV15; CDR3 length: 14; D gene: .; J gene: TRBJ2-5; clone size: .; CDR3 DNA: TGTGCCACCAGCAGAGTGAGCAGCCAAGAGACCCAGTACTTC; CDR3 protein: CATSRVSSQETQYF
V gene: TRBV30; CDR3 length: 13; D gene: TRBD1; J gene: TRBJ1-4; clone size: .; CDR3 DNA: TGTGCCTGGAGACAGGGGGGGAATGAAAAACTGTTTTTT; CDR3 protein: CAWRQGGNEKLFF
V gene: TRBV6-2/TRBV6-3; CDR3 length: 18; D gene: TRBD1; J gene: TRBJ1-1; clone size: .; CDR3 DNA: TGTGCCAGCAGTTACCCCATCGGGACAGGGGTAATGAACACTGAAGCTTTCTTT; CDR3 protein: CASSYPIGTGVMNTEAFF
V gene: TRBV27; CDR3 length: 13; D gene: .; J gene: TRBJ2-7; clone size: many; CDR3 DNA: TGTGCCAGCAGGGCAGGGGTGAACTACGAGCAGTACTTC; CDR3 protein: CASRAGVNYEQYF
V gene: TRBV4-2; CDR3 length: 15; D gene: .; J gene: TRBJ2-7; clone size: .; CDR3 DNA: TGTGCCAGCAGCCAAGATACGGGGGCAGGCTACGAGCAGTACTTC; CDR3 protein: CASSQDTGAGYEQYF
V gene: TRBV20-1; CDR3 length: 13; D gene: .; J gene: TRBJ2-7; clone size: many; CDR3 DNA: TGCAGTGCTAGTCCTACCTCCTCCTACGAGCAGTACTTC; CDR3 protein: CSASPTSSYEQYF
V gene: TRBV28; CDR3 length: 10; D gene: .; J gene: TRBJ1-1; clone size: .; CDR3 DNA: TGTGCCACCAGTCCAGGGGCTGCTTTCTTT; CDR3 protein: CATSPGAAFF
V gene: TRBV20-1; CDR3 length: 12; D gene: .; J gene: TRBJ2-3; clone size: many; CDR3 DNA: TGCAGTGCTAGGGGGATGACAGATACGCAGTATTTT; CDR3 protein: CSARGMTDTQYF
V gene: TRBV28; CDR3 length: 13; D gene: .; J gene: TRBJ1-2; clone size: few; CDR3 DNA: TGTGCCAGCAAATCAGGGCTTCACTATGGCTACACCTTC; CDR3 protein: CASKSGLHYGYTF
V gene: TRBV10-3; CDR3 length: 19; D gene: .; J gene: TRBJ2-6; clone size: many; CDR3 DNA: TGTGCCATCAGTGAGTCGATTGGAGGGGAATTTCCTGGGGCCAACGTCCTGACTTTC; CDR3 protein: CAISESIGGEFPGANVLTF
V gene: TRBV18; CDR3 length: 13; D gene: TRBD1; J gene: TRBJ1-1; clone size: many; CDR3 DNA: TGTGCCAGCTCACTTACAGGGGCAGGTGAAGCTTTCTTT; CDR3 protein: CASSLTGAGEAFF
V gene: TRBV7-2; CDR3 length: 16; D gene: TRBD2; J gene: TRBJ2-1; clone size: many; CDR3 DNA: TGTGCCAGCAGCTTATGGCGGGAGGGCCGCTACAATGAGCAGTTCTTC; CDR3 protein: CASSLWREGRYNEQFF
V gene: TRBV12-3/TRBV12-4; CDR3 length: 14; D gene: TRBD1; J gene: TRBJ2-5; clone size: many; CDR3 DNA: TGTGCCAGCAGCCCAGGGGGCTTCCAAGAGACCCAGTACTTC; CDR3 protein: CASSPGGFQETQYF